Detailed here is one T cell receptor beta chain. This sample stems from a study of control samples from healthy donors and cancer patients. J gave up 4 bases and V 6 bases, and 8 bases lay outside the gene matches. Germline assignment: CDR1 MNHEY and CDR2 SVGAGI. The CDR3 contains 15 residues. TCRdb keeps only in-frame clones here, not all; method: immunoSEQ multiplex PCR. The repertoire consists of approximately 150,000 clones, with 90% to 95% occurring once and the leading ten covering 1.3% to 1.5%. Sequenced material: blood. The receptor was derived from a woman aged 18-29 years in good health. The chain has TRBV6-5 and TRBJ1-1; 10 nucleotides align to TRBD1. In DNA form, the CDR3 reads TGTGCCAGCAGGGGACAGGGGTTGGTTGGCACTGAAGCTTTCTTT. It codes for CASRGQGLVGTEAFF.